These 16 T cell receptor beta chains share one sample of origin, sequenced in a study of shared T cell receptors in the human thymus. TCRdb's copy holds only in-frame clones and misses some; the assay was immunoSEQ multiplex PCR. The repertoire has about 660,000 clones, more than 70% of them found once; the top ten carry about 0.0094%. The sample was also linked to a second study, of human thymus T cells.

The sequencing input was thymocytes. These receptors all come from a boy less than two years old with a congenital heart defect.

The V gene is TRBV5-6, the J gene TRBJ1-1, with D perhaps TRBD1 (5 bases). Germline assignment: CDR1 SGHDT and CDR2 YYEEEE. V lost 4 bases and J 4 bases, leaving 14 bases between the germline ends. This CDR3 comprises 14 residues. CDR3 DNA sequence: TGTGCCAGCAGCCTAACGGGGGGGGGCACTGAAGCTTTCTTT. This gives the protein CASSLTGGGTEAFF.

V is TRBV12-1 and J is TRBJ1-1. TRBV12-1 is marked as a pseudogene. CDR3 length: 20 amino acids. DNA for the CDR3: TGTGCCAGCAGCTTTGCTCACGACAAAGCGGACGGACGCGAGAACACTGAAGCTTTCTTT. Amino acid sequence: CASSFAHDKADGRENTEAFF.

V usage is TRBV14 and J usage is TRBJ2-7; no clear D. Trimming stripped 0 bases from V and 3 bases from J, with 18 bases between. The CDR3 is made up of 17 amino acids. From germline, CDR1 is SGHDN and CDR2 FVKESK. The CDR3 DNA reads as TGTGCCAGCAGCCAAGATGGCGGTTATCACTCGCGCTACGAGCAGTACTTC. Its translation is CASSQDGGYHSRYEQYF.

The rearrangement joins TRBV30 to TRBJ2-5; D is uncertain. TRBJ2-7 matches the DNA end more closely, so the J call is doubtful. This CDR3 is built from 13 residues. Germline CDR1 reads GTSNPN; CDR2 reads SVGIG (reference sequence). The CDR3 region is CAWSGQTPYEQYF. The CDR3 DNA reads as TGTGCCTGGAGCGGTCAAACCCCCTACGAGCAGTACTTC.

The chain recombines TRBV5-1 with TRBJ1-1; D is uncertain. The CDR3 has 14 residues. Trimming took off 0 bases at V and 4 bases at J, with 10 bases between the two ends. Looked up from germline, CDR1 is SGHRS and CDR2 is YFSETQ. The CDR3 DNA reads as TGCGCCAGCAGCTTGGTTTTTGGGCGCACTGAAGCTTTCTTT. Amino acids: CASSLVFGRTEAFF.

The V call is TRBV25-1, the J call TRBJ1-1, with a tentative D call TRBD1 (5 bases). This CDR3 comprises 15 residues. Per germline, CDR1 MGHDK and CDR2 SYGVNS. V lost 8 bases and J 3 bases, leaving 19 bases between the germline ends. DNA of the CDR3: TGTGCCAGCCAGGGCGGGGATGGGTGGTACACTGAAGCTTTCTTT. Translating gives CASQGGDGWYTEAFF.

This chain uses TRBV28 with TRBJ2-7; 10 nucleotides agree with TRBD1. The CDR3 consists of 14 residues. Germline trimming cut 6 bases from V and 5 bases from J; bases unmatched to any gene: 7. Looked up from germline, CDR1 is MDHEN and CDR2 is SYDVKM. The CDR3 here is CASRGRQGANEQYF. CDR3 bases: TGTGCCAGCAGGGGAAGACAGGGGGCAAACGAGCAGTACTTC. Drawing the rest from reference TRBV28 and TRBJ2-7, the complete variable domain is DVKVTQSSRYLVKRTGEKVFLECVQDMDHENMFWYRQDPGLGLRLIYFSYDVKMKEKGDIPEGYSVSREKKERFSLILESASTNQTSMYLCASRGRQGANEQYFGPGTRLTVT.

This sequence joins TRBV2 and TRBJ2-7; 8 positions agree with TRBD1. This CDR3 spans 15 amino acids. From germline, CDR1 is SNHLY and CDR2 FYNNEI. V shed 1 base and J 6 bases; nucleotides not matched to a gene: 8. CDR3 residues: CASSEGRTGSSEQYF. For the CDR3, the DNA is TGTGCCAGCAGTGAAGGGCGGACAGGGTCATCCGAGCAGTACTTC. The complete variable domain, with remaining parts taken from reference TRBV2 and TRBJ2-7, reads EPEVTQTPSHQVTQMGQEVILRCVPISNHLYFYWYRQILGQKVEFLVSFYNNEISEKSEIFDDQFSVERPDGSNFTLKIRSTKLEDSAMYFCASSEGRTGSSEQYFGPGTRLTVT.

This rearrangement joins TRBV11-2 to TRBJ2-1; 8 bases map to TRBD2. CDR3 size: 18 residues. With 0 bases clipped from V and 3 bases from J, the junction kept 10 bases outside the gene matches. Germline CDR1 and CDR2: SGHAT and FQNNGV. The CDR3 bases are TGTGCCAGCAGCTTAGATCCAGGAGCGGGAGTTGACTACAATGAGCAGTTCTTC. Residues: CASSLDPGAGVDYNEQFF.

The chain couples TRBV5-1 to TRBJ1-4; D not certain. Germline V gene lookup returns CDR1 SGHRS and CDR2 YFSETQ. The V end lost 4 bases, the J end lost 0 bases, and 19 bases lay between the germline ends. The CDR3 runs 18 residues. The DNA for the CDR3 is TGCGCCAGCAGCGCCCTCGGGGATTCAAATACAACTAATGAAAAACTGTTTTTT. Amino acids: CASSALGDSNTTNEKLFF.

The rearrangement links TRBV4-1 to TRBJ2-7; D perhaps matches TRBD2 (5 bases). The CDR3 has 15 amino acids. The V end was cut by 1 base, the J end by 3 bases, with 13 bases between. Germline CDR1 MGHRA, CDR2 YSYEKL. The CDR3 nucleotides read TGCGCCAGCAGCCAAGTTTCCGGGAAGGTCTACGAGCAGTACTTC. Its translation is CASSQVSGKVYEQYF.

The V gene is TRBV5-1, the J gene TRBJ2-1; 10 bases are a match to TRBD2. The germline V gene has CDR1 SGHRS and CDR2 YFSETQ. The junction had 10 bases not matched to a gene; V was cut back by 4 bases and J by 0 bases. This CDR3 has 18 residues. The CDR3 DNA follows: TGCGCCAGCAGCGGAAACCTAGCGGGAGTGAGCTCCTACAATGAGCAGTTCTTC. Encoded protein: CASSGNLAGVSSYNEQFF.

This chain links TRBV4-1 with TRBJ1-5; TRBD1 agrees at 8 bases. The CDR3 sequence is 16 residues long. V was clipped by 5 bases and J by 5 bases; unmatched bases: 11. Per germline, CDR1 MGHRA and CDR2 YSYEKL. CDR3 coding DNA: TGCGCCAGCAGCAGAACCTTGGGGACAGGTCATCAGCCCCAGCATTTT. The encoded protein is CASSRTLGTGHQPQHF.

This clone occurred once. The chain carries TRBV7-9 and TRBJ1-2; D gene unclear. This CDR3 has 16 amino acids. V was shortened by 5 bases and J by 0 bases, with 16 bases between the two germline ends. Germline V gives CDR1 SEHNR, CDR2 FQNEAQ (reference sequence). In DNA, the CDR3 is TGTGCCAGCAGCCCGGCGGGCGTGGCCTCTAACTATGGCTACACCTTC. Protein product: CASSPAGVASNYGYTF.

The genes are TRBV10-3 and TRBJ1-5, with D perhaps matching TRBD1 (5 bases). With 5 bases removed from V and 0 bases from J, the gap between germline ends came to 11 bases. Germline values: CDR1 ENHRY, CDR2 SYGVKD. This CDR3 spans 15 amino acids. The CDR3 protein is CAISTGHYSNQPQHF. Written as DNA, the CDR3 is TGTGCCATCAGTACCGGACATTATAGCAATCAGCCCCAGCATTTT.

The chain recombines TRBV27 with TRBJ2-2; tentatively, D is TRBD1 (6 bases). The V end lost 5 bases, the J end lost 6 bases, and 13 bases lay between the germline ends. This CDR3 region has 14 residues. Germline values: CDR1 MNHEY, CDR2 SMNVEV (reference sequence). In DNA form, the CDR3 reads TGTGCCAGCAGTGACAGGTCCGGAGCCGGGGAGCTGTTTTTT. Protein sequence: CASSDRSGAGELFF.